This T cell receptor beta chain was profiled in a study of control samples from healthy donors and cancer patients. The assay was immunoSEQ multiplex PCR, and TCRdb's table has in-frame clones only and misses some. Altogether some 140,000 clones are present, roughly nine tenths being singletons, with the ten largest covering approximately 9.4%. This sequence was found in a woman in her 30s in good health. The sequenced material came from blood.

The CDR3 region is CASSLVYNEQFF. The CDR3 bases are TGTGCCAGCAGCTTGGTTTACAATGAGCAGTTCTTC. The chain couples TRBV5-4 to TRBJ2-1; D gene unclear. Germline CDR1 is SGHNT and CDR2 is YYREEE (reference sequence). V was clipped by 0 bases and J by 4 bases, with 2 bases between them. This CDR3 region has 12 residues.